This record concerns one T cell receptor beta chain sequence. What it binds is not known. This CDR3 spans 12 amino acids. V was pared by 6 bases and J by 5 bases, with 7 bases of the junction left unmatched. Germline assignment: CDR1 SQVTM and CDR2 ANQGSEA. The stimulus was an HIV-1 Gag 15-mer peptide pool, about 1 ug/peptide/mL. Sorted nonresponding memory CD4+ T cells were CD40L-negative, CD69-negative, CD45RO-high. The data were obtained in a study of persistence of HIV-infected CD4 T cells. The immunoSEQ assay was version 4, run in survey mode. Each sample used up to 1 ug genomic DNA diluted to approximately 10 ng/uL. TCRdb's copy holds only in-frame clones and misses some; the assay was immunoSEQ multiplex PCR. The table shows some 58,000 clones, with about 81% occurring only once.

This chain joins TRBV29-1 and TRBJ2-7, with TRBD1 matching 7 bases. This sequence was found in an adult man with HIV who was CMV-seropositive. Specimen: CD4+ T cells sorted from PBMCs after 18-hour stimulation, collected from a patient who received antiretroviral therapy. CDR3 nucleotides: TGCAGCGTCTCGACAGGGCCCAACGAGCAGTACTTC. This gives the protein CSVSTGPNEQYF.